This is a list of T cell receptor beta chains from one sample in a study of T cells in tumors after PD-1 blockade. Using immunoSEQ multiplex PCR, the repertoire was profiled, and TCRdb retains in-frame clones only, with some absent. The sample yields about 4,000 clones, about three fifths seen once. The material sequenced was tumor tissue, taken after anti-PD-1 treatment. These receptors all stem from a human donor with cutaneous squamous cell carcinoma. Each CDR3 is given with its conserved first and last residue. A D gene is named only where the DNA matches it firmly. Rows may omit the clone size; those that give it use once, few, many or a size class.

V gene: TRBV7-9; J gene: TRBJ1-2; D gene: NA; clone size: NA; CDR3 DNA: TGTGCCAGCAGCTCCAAAGGGGGCTACACCTTC; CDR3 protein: CASSSKGGYTF
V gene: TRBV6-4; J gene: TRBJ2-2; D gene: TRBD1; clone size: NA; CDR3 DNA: TGTGCCAGCAGTGTCTCTAATACAGGGGGCGACACCGGGGAGCTGTTTTTT; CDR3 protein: CASSVSNTGGDTGELFF
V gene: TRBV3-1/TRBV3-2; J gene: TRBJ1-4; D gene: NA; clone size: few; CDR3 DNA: TGTGCCAGCAGCCCGGCGGCGCTGAATGAAAAACTGTTTTTT; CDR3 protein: CASSPAALNEKLFF
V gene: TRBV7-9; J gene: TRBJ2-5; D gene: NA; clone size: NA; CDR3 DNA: TGTGCCAGCAGCGTCTACCCCGAGCGGGAGACCCAGTACTTC; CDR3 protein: CASSVYPERETQYF
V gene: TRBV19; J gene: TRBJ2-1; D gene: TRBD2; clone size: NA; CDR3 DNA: TGTGCCAGTAGTAAAGGACTAGCGGGGGGGCAAATGCGAAATGAGCAGTTCTTC; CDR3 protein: CASSKGLAGGQMRNEQFF
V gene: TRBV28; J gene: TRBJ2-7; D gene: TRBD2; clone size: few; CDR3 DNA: TGTGCCAGCATCCGAGCGGGGCGCCCAACCTACGAGCAGTACTTC; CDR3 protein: CASIRAGRPTYEQYF
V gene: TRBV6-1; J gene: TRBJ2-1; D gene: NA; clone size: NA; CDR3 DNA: TGTGCCAGCAGTGAAAGAGGGTTTTCCTACAATGAGCAGTTCTTC; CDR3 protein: CASSERGFSYNEQFF
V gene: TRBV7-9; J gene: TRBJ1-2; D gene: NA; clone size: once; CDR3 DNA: TGTGCCAGCAGCGGGCTGGGCCTCCTTCGAGGTGGCTACACCTTC; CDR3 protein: CASSGLGLLRGGYTF
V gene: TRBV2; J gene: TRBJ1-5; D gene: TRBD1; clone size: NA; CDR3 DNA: TGTGCCAGCAGTGTCCAGGGGGTCCAGCCCCAGCATTTT; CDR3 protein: CASSVQGVQPQHF
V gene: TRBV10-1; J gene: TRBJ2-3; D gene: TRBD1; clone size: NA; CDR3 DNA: TGCGCCAGCAGTCCGGGACAGGGGTACACAGATACGCAGTATTTT; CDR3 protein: CASSPGQGYTDTQYF
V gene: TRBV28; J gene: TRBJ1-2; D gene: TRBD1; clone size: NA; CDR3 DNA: TGTGCCAGCAGGACAGGGACAGGGGGAAACTATGGCTACACCTTC; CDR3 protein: CASRTGTGGNYGYTF
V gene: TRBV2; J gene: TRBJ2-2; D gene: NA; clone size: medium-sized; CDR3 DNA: TGTGCCAGCAAAGTCGGAGTACCCACCGGGGAGCTGTTTTTT; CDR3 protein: CASKVGVPTGELFF
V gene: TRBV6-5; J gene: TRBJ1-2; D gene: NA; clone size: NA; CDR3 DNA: TGTGCCAGCAGTTATACAGGGAACAACTATGGCTACACCTTC; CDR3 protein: CASSYTGNNYGYTF
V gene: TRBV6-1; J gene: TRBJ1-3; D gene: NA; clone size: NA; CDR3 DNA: TGTGCCAGCAGTGAAGTAGGGTCCCAATCTGGAAACACCATATATTTT; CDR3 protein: CASSEVGSQSGNTIYF
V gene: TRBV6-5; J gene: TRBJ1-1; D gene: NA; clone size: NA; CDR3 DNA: TGTGCCAGCAGTTACTCCAGGGTCTCGACTGAAGCTTTCTTT; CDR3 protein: CASSYSRVSTEAFF
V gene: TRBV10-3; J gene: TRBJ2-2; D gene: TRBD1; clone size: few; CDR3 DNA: TGTGCCATCAGTGTGAAGGGGGACAGGGAGACCGGGGAGCTGTTTTTT; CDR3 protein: CAISVKGDRETGELFF
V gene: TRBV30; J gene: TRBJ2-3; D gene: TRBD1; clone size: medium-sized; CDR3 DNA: TGTGCCATGGGGACAGGGGGGTATGGTACGCAGTATTTT; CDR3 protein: CAMGTGGYGTQYF
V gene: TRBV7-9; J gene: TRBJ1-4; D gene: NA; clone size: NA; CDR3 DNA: TGTGCCAGCAGCCTCGATGGGGGTACTAATGAAAAACTGTTTTTT; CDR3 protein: CASSLDGGTNEKLFF